This T cell receptor beta chain appears in the sequencing data of a study of T cell responses to AZD1222 COVID-19 vaccine. There are a few counts of this clone. Its cognate antigen is unknown. Study-wide points: Only a handful of people who got AZD1222 tested seropositive at baseline.

Produced via immunoSEQ multiplex PCR; TCRdb's table is partial and in-frame only. The table records approximately 100,000 clones, over 85% of them present only once. This material consisted of peripheral blood, taken on day 0 of AZD1222 vaccination. The clonotype was recovered from an adult in good health.

The CDR3 region has the DNA TGTGCCAGCAGCCCAAGGGACAGCAGCACAGATACGCAGTATTTT. Its protein is CASSPRDSSTDTQYF. The V and J genes are TRBV7-9 and TRBJ2-3; 7 nucleotides match TRBD1. CDR1 SEHNR and CDR2 FQNEAQ come from the germline V gene (reference sequence). The junction had 5 bases not matched to a gene; V was cut back by 5 bases and J by 0 bases. CDR3 size: 15 residues.